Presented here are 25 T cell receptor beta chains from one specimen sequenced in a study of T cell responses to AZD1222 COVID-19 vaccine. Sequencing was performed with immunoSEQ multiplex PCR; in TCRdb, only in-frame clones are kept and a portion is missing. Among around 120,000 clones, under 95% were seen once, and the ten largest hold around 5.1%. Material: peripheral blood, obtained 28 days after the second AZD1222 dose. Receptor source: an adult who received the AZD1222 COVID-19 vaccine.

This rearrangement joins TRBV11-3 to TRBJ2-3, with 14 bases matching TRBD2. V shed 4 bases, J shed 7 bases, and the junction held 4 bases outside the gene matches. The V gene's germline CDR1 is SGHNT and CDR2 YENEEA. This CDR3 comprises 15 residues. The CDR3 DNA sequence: TGTGCCAGCAGCTCCGGGACTAGCGGGAGAAATACGCAGTATTTT. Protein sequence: CASSSGTSGRNTQYF.

The CDR3 here is CASSFLGGYHGSGTEAFF. Written as DNA, the CDR3 is TGTGCCAGCAGTTTTCTGGGTGGGTACCACGGGTCGGGAACTGAAGCTTTCTTT. The genes are TRBV27 and TRBJ1-1; unclear D gene. This CDR3 region has 18 residues. The germline gives CDR1 MNHEY, CDR2 SMNVEV (reference sequence). Trimming removed 3 bases from V and 5 bases from J, with 25 bases in between.

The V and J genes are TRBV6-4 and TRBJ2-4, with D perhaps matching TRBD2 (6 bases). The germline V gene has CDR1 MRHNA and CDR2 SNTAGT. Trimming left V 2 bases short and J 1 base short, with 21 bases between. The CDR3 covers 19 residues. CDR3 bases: TGTGCCAGCAGTGACGGGGGGAATTACACCCTGGGGGCCAAAAACATTCAGTACTTC. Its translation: CASSDGGNYTLGAKNIQYF.

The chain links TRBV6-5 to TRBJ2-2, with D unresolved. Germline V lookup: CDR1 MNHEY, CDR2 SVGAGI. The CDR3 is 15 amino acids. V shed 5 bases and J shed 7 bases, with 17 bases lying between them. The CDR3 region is CASSPLPGGRGELFF. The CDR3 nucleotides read TGTGCCAGCAGTCCCCTTCCGGGCGGCCGCGGGGAGCTGTTTTTT.

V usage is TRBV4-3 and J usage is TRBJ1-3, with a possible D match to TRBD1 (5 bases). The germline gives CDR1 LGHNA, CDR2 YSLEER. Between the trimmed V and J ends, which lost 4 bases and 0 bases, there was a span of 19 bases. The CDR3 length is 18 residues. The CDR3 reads CASSPQPPQVPSGNTIYF. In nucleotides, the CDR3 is TGCGCCAGCAGCCCACAGCCCCCACAGGTACCCTCTGGAAACACCATATATTTT.

CDR3 amino acids: CASSIDRQRRSNQPQHF. The CDR3 DNA reads TGTGCCAGTAGTATAGACCGTCAGAGGAGAAGCAATCAGCCCCAGCATTTT. The V gene is TRBV19, the J gene TRBJ1-5; the D is unclear. V gave up 0 bases and J gave up 1 base, with 13 bases separating them. Germline CDR1 is LNHDA and CDR2 is SQIVND (reference sequence). The CDR3 is made up of 17 amino acids.

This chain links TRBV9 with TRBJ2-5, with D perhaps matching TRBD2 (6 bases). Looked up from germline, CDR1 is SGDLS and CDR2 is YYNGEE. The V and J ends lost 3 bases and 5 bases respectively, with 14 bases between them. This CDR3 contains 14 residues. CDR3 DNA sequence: TGTGCCAGCAGCGAGGTCCCGGCGGGGGAGACCCAGTACTTC. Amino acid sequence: CASSEVPAGETQYF.

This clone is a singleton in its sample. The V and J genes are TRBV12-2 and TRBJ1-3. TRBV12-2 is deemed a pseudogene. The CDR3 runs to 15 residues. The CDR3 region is CASRVSGSSGNTIYF. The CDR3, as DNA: TGTGCAAGTCGAGTCTCGGGGAGCTCTGGAAACACCATATATTTT.

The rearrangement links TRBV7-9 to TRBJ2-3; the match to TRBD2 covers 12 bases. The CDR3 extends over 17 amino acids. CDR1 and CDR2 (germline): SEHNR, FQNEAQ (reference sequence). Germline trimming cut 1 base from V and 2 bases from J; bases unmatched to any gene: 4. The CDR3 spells CASSLGLAGDTTDTQYF. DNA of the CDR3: TGTGCCAGCAGCTTAGGACTAGCGGGGGACACCACAGATACGCAGTATTTT. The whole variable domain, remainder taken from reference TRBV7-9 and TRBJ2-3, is DTGVSQNPRHKITKRGQNVTFRCDPISEHNRLYWYRQTLGQGPEFLTYFQNEAQLEKSRLLSDRFSAERPKGSFSTLEIQRTEQGDSAMYLCASSLGLAGDTTDTQYFGPGTRLTVL.

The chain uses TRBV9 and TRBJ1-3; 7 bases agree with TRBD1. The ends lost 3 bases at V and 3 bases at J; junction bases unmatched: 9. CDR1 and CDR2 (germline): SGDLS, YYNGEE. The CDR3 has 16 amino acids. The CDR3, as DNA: TGTGCCAGCAGCGCTACCGGGACAGACCTTGGAAACACCATATATTTT. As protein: CASSATGTDLGNTIYF.

The CDR3 here is CASSRNRPADTQYF. In DNA form, the CDR3 reads TGCGCCAGCAGCCGAAATCGCCCCGCGGATACGCAGTATTTT. The rearrangement uses TRBV4-1 and TRBJ2-3; D ambiguous. Trimming shortened V by 4 bases and J by 6 bases, and 14 bases separated the two germline ends. In germline, CDR1 is MGHRA, CDR2 YSYEKL. The CDR3 sequence is 14 residues long.

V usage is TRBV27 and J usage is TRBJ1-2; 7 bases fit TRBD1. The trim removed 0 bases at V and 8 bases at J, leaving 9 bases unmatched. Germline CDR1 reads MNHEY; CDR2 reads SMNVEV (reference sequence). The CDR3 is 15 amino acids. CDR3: CASSLSYRGGEGYTF. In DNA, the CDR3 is TGTGCCAGCAGTTTATCCTACAGGGGTGGTGAAGGCTACACCTTC.

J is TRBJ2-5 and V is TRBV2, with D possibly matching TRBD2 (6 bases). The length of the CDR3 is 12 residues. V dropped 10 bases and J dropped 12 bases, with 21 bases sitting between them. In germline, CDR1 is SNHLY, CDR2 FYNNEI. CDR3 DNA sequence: TGTGCCACGACGACCCGGAGGGCCGGAGAGTACTTC. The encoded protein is CATTTRRAGEYF.

The CDR3 sequence is CASSQGRGGQTTNEKLFF. The DNA for the CDR3 is TGCGCCAGCAGCCAAGGTCGAGGAGGGCAGACAACTAATGAAAAACTGTTTTTT. The chain employs TRBV4-1 and TRBJ1-4; the D is unclear. The CDR3 is made up of 18 amino acids. Germline CDR1 is MGHRA and CDR2 is YSYEKL. Trimming took 1 base from V and 0 from J, leaving 15 bases between them.

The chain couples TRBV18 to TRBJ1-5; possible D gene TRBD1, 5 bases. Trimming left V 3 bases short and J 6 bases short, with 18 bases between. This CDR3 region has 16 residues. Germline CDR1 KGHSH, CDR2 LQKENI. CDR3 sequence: CASSPNTGRRGQPQHF. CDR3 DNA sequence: TGTGCCAGCTCACCGAACACGGGGCGGAGGGGTCAGCCCCAGCATTTT.

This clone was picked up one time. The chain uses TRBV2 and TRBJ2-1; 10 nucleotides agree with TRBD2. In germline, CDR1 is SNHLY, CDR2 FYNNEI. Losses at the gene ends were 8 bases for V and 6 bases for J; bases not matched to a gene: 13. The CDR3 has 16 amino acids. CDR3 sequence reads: CASSPGGTSVTNEQFF. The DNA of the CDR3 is TGTGCCAGCTCCCCGGGTGGGACTAGCGTAACCAATGAGCAGTTCTTC.

The CDR3 reads CASSYTPSSNYGYTF. The CDR3 DNA follows: TGTGCCAGCTCATACACCCCTTCATCCAACTATGGCTACACCTTC. The rearrangement joins TRBV18 to TRBJ1-2; D remains ambiguous. V lost 5 bases to trimming and J lost 2 bases, with 15 bases between them. This CDR3 has 15 residues. Germline V gene data show CDR1 as KGHSH and CDR2 as LQKENI.

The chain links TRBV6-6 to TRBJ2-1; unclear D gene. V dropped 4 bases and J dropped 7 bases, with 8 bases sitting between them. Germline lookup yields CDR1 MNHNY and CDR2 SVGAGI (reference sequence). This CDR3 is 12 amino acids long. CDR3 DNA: TGTGCCAGCAGTTCTTCCCATAATGAGCAGTTCTTC. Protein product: CASSSSHNEQFF.

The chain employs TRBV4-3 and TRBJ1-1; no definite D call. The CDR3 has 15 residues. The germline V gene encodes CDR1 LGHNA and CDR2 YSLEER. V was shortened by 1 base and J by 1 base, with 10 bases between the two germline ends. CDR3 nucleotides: TGCGCCAGCAGCCAAGTCACCCGGGGGAACACTGAAGCTTTCTTT. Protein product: CASSQVTRGNTEAFF.

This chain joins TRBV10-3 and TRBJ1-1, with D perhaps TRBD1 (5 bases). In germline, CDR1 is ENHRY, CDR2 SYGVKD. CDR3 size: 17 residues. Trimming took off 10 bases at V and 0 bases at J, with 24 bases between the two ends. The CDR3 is CATGYRPISSLNTEAFF. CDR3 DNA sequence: TGTGCCACTGGGTACAGGCCGATCTCTTCTTTGAACACTGAAGCTTTCTTT.

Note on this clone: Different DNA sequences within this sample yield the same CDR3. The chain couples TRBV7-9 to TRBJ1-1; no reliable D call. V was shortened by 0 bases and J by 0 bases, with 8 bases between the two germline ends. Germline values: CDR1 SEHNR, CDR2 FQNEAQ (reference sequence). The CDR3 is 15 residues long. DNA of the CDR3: TGTGCCAGCAGCTTAGCGGGAATTCTGAACACTGAAGCTTTCTTT. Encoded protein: CASSLAGILNTEAFF.

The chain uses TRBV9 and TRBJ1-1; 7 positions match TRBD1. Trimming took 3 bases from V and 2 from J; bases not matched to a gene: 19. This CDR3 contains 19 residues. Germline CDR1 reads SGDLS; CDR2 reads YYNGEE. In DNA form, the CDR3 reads TGTGCCAGCAGCGCCCATCCCCCCACACAGACAGGGACAAACACTGAAGCTTTCTTT. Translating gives CASSAHPPTQTGTNTEAFF. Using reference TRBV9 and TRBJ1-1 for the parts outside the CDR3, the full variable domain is DSGVTQTPKHLITATGQRVTLRCSPRSGDLSVYWYQQSLDQGLQFLIQYYNGEERAKGNILERFSAQQFPDLHSELNLSSLELGDSALYFCASSAHPPTQTGTNTEAFFGQGTRLTVV.

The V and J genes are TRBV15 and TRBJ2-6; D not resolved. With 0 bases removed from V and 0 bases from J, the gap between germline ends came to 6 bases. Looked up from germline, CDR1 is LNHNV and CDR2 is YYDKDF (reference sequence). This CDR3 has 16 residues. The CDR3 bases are TGTGCCACCAGCAGAGATAAAGGCTCTGGGGCCAACGTCCTGACTTTC. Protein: CATSRDKGSGANVLTF.

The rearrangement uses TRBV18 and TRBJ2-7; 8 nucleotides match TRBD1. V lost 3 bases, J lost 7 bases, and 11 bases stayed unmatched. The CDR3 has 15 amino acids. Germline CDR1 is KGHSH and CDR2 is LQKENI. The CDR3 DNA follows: TGTGCCAGCTCACCTAAGACAGGGGATGGTCATGAGCAGTACTTC. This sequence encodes CASSPKTGDGHEQYF.

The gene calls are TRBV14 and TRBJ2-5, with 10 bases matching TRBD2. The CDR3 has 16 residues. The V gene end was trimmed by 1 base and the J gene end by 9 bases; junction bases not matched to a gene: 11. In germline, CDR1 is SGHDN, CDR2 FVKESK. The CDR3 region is CASSQGRTSGTPPQYF. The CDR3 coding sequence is TGTGCCAGCAGCCAAGGGAGGACTAGCGGCACTCCCCCCCAGTACTTC.